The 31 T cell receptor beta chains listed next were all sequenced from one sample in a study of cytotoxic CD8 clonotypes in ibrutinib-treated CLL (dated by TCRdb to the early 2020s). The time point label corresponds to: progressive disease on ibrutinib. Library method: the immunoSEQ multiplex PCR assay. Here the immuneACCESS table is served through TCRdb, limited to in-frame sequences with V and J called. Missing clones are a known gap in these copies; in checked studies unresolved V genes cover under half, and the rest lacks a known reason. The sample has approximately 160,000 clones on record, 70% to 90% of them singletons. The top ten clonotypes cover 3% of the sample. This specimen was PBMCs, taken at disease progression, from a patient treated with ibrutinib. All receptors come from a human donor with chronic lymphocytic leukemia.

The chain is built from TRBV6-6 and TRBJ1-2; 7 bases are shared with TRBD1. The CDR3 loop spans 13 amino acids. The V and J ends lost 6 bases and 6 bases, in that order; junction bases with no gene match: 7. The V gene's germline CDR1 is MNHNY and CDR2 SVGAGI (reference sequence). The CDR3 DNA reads TGTGCCAGCAGGTACCAGGGGGATAATGGCTACACCTTC. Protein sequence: CASRYQGDNGYTF.

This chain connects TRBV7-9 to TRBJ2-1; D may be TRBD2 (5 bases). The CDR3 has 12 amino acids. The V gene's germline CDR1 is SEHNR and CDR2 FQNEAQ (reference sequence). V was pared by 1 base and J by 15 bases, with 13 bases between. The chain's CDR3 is CASSLVGVGGFF. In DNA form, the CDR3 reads TGTGCCAGCAGCTTAGTGGGAGTGGGCGGGTTCTTC.

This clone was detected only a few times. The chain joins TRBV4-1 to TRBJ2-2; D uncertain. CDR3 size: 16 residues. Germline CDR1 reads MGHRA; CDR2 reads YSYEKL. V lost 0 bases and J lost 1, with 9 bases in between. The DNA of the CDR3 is TGCGCCAGCAGCCAAGATCCGGGTCGGAACACCGGGGAGCTGTTTTTT. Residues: CASSQDPGRNTGELFF.

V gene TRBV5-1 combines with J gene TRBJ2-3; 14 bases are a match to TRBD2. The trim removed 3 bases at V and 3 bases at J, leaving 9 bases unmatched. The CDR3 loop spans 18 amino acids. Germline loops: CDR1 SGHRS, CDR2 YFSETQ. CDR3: CASSSRLAGGGRTDTQYF. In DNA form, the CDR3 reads TGCGCCAGCAGCTCGCGACTAGCGGGAGGGGGTAGGACAGATACGCAGTATTTT.

CDR3 sequence (DNA): TGTGCCAGCAGCTTATTGGACAGGGGAGACACCGGGGAGCTGTTTTTT. Translated: CASSLLDRGDTGELFF. The rearrangement joins TRBV7-3 to TRBJ2-2; 9 positions agree with TRBD1. V was clipped by 2 bases and J by 3 bases; unmatched bases: 4. CDR3 size: 16 residues. The germline gives CDR1 SGHTA, CDR2 FQGTGA.

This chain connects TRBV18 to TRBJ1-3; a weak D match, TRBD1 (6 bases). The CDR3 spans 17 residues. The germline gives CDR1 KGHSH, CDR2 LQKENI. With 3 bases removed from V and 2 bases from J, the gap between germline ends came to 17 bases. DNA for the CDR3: TGTGCCAGCTCACCCTTGAGGCCGGGACAAACTGGAAACACCATATATTTT. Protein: CASSPLRPGQTGNTIYF.

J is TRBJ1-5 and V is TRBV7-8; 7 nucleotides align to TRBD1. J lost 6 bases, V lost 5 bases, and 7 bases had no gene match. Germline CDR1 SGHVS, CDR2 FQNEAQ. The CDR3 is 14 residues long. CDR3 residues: CASSQTGSFQPQHF. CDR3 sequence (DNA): TGTGCCAGCAGCCAGACAGGGAGTTTTCAGCCCCAGCATTTT.

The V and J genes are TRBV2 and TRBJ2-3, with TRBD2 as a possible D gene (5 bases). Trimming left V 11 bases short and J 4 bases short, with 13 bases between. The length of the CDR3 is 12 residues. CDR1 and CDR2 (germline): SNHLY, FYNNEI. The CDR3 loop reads CAVGGSSDTQYF. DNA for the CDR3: TGTGCCGTTGGAGGTAGCTCAGATACGCAGTATTTT.

The CDR3 bases are TGTGCCAGCAGTCCCACGGCGGGAGAGGCCTACAATGAGCAGTTCTTC. This translates into CASSPTAGEAYNEQFF. The chain uses TRBV28 and TRBJ2-1; 7 nucleotides align to TRBD2. This CDR3 region has 16 residues. Germline V gives CDR1 MDHEN, CDR2 SYDVKM. V gave up 5 bases and J gave up 2 bases; unmatched junction bases: 9.

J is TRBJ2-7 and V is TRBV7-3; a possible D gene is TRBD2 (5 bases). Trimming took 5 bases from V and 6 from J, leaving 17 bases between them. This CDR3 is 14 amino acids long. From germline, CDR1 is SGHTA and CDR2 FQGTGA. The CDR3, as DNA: TGTGCCAGCAGCCCCCAGGACTTGATCGGCGAGCAGTACTTC. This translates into CASSPQDLIGEQYF.

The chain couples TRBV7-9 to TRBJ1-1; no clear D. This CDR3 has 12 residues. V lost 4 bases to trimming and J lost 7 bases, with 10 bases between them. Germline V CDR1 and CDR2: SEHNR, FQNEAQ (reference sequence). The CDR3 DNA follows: TGTGCCAGCAGCTATACTCCAGTTGAAGCTTTCTTT. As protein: CASSYTPVEAFF.

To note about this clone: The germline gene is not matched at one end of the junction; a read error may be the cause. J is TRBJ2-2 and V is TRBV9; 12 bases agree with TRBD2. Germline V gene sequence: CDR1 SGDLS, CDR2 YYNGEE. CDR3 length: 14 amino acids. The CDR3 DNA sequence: TGTGCCAGCAGCGCCAGGACTAGCGGGACGGAGCCGTTTTTT. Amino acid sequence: CASSARTSGTEPFF.

For the CDR3, the DNA is TGTGCCAGTAGGGACAGGGGTGGGCAGCCCCAGCATTTT. This sequence encodes CASRDRGGQPQHF. The chain joins TRBV19 to TRBJ1-5; 9 bases agree with TRBD1. The CDR3 is made up of 13 amino acids. V shed 6 bases and J 7 bases; nucleotides not matched to a gene: 4. The germline V gene encodes CDR1 LNHDA and CDR2 SQIVND (reference sequence).

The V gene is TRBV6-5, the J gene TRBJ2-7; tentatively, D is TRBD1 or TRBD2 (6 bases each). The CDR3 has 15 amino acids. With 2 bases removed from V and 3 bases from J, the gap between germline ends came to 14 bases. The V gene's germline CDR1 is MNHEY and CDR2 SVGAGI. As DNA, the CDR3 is TGTGCCAGCAGTTACGCCGGGGGCCAGGGCTACGAGCAGTACTTC. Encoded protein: CASSYAGGQGYEQYF.

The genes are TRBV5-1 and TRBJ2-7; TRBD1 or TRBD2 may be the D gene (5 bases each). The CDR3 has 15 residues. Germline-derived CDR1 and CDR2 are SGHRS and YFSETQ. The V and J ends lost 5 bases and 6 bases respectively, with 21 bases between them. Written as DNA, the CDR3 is TGCGCCAGCAGACCTACCCGGGGACCCGCAGGCGAGCAGTACTTC. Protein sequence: CASRPTRGPAGEQYF.

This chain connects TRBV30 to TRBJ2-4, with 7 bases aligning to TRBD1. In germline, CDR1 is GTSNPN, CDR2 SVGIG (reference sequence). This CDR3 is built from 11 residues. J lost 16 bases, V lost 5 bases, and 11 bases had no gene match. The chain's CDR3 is CAWLGQQEKYF. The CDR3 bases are TGTGCCTGGTTGGGACAGCAAGAGAAATACTTC.

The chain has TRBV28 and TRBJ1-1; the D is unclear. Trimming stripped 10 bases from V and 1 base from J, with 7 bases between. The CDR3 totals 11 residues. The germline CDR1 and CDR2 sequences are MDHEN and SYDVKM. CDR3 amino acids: CATSGNTEAFF. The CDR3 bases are TGTGCCACCTCAGGGAACACTGAAGCTTTCTTT.

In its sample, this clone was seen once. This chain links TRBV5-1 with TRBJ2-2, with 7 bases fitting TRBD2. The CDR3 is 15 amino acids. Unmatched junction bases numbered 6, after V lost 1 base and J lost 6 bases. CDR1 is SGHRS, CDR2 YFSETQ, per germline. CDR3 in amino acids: CASSLLIAGAGELFF. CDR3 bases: TGCGCCAGCAGCTTGTTGATTGCGGGAGCCGGGGAGCTGTTTTTT.

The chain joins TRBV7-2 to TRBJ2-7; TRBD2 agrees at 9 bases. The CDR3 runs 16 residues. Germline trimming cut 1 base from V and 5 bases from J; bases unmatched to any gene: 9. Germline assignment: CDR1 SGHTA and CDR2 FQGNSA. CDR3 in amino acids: CASSLVGSGSQDEQYF. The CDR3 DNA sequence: TGTGCCAGCAGCTTAGTAGGTAGCGGGAGTCAGGACGAGCAGTACTTC.

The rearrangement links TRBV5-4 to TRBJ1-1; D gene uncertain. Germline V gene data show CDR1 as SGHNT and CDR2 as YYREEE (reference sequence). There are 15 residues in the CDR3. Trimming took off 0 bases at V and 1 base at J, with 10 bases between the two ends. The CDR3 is CASSLASRGNTEAFF. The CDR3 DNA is TGTGCCAGCAGCTTGGCCTCGCGCGGGAACACTGAAGCTTTCTTT.

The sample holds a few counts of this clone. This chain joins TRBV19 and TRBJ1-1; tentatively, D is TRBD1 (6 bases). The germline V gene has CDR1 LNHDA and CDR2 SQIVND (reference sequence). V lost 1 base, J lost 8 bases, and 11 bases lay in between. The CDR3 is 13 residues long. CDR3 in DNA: TGTGCCAGTAGTATAGGAGCAGGGGTCGAAGCTTTCTTT. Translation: CASSIGAGVEAFF.

This CDR3 reads CASSQTGTSYEQYF. The CDR3 nucleotides read TGTGCCAGCAGCCAGACAGGTACTTCCTACGAGCAGTACTTC. This chain joins TRBV5-4 and TRBJ2-7; D possibly corresponds to TRBD1 (6 bases). Trimming left V 4 bases short and J 1 base short, with 12 bases between. Germline V gives CDR1 SGHNT, CDR2 YYREEE (reference sequence). The CDR3 loop spans 14 amino acids.

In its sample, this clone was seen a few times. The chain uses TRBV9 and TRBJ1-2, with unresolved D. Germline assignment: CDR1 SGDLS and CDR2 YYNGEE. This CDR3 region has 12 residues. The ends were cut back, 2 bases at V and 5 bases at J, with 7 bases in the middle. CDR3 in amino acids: CASSVAGYGYTF. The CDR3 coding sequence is TGTGCCAGCAGCGTTGCGGGATATGGCTACACCTTC.

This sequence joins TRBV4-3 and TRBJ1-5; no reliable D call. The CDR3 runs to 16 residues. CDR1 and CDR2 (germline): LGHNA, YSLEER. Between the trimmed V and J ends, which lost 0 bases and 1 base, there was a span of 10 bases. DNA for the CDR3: TGCGCCAGCAGCCAAGATTCCGGCGTCAGCAATCAGCCCCAGCATTTT. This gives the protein CASSQDSGVSNQPQHF.

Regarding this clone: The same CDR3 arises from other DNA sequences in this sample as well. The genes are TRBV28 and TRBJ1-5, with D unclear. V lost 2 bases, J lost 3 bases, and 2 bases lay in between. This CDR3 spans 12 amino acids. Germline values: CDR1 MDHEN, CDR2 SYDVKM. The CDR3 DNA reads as TGTGCCAGCAGTTTAGTCAATCAGCCCCAGCATTTT. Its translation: CASSLVNQPQHF.

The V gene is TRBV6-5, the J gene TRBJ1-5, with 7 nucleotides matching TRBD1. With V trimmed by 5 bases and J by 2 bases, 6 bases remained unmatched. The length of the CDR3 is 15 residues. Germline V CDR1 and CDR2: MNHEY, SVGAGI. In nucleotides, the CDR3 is TGTGCCAGCAGTGCACAGGGGCTAGGCAATCAGCCCCAGCATTTT. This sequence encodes CASSAQGLGNQPQHF.

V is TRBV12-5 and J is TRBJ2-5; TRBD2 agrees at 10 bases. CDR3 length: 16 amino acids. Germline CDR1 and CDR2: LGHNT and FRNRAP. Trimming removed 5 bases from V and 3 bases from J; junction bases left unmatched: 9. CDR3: CASGPISGRVEETQYF. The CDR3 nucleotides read TGTGCTAGTGGTCCCATCAGCGGGAGGGTCGAAGAGACCCAGTACTTC. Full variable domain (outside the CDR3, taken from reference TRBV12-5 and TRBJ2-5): DARVTQTPRHKVTEMGQEVTMRCQPILGHNTVFWYRQTMMQGLELLAYFRNRAPLDDSGMPKDRFSAEMPDATLATLKIQPSEPRDSAVYFCASGPISGRVEETQYFGPGTRLLVL.

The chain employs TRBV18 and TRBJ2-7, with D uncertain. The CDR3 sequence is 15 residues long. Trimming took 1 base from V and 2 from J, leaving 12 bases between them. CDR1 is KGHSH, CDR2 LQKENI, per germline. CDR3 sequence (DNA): TGTGCCAGCTCACCACAGGGAAGAATGGCCTACGAGCAGTACTTC. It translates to CASSPQGRMAYEQYF.

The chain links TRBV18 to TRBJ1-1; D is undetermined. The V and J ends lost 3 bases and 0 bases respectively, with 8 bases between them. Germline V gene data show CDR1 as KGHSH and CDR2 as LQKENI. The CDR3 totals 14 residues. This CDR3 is CASSPELVNTEAFF. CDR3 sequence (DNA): TGTGCCAGCTCACCGGAGTTAGTGAACACTGAAGCTTTCTTT. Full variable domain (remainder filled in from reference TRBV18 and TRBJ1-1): NAGVMQNPRHLVRRRGQEARLRCSPMKGHSHVYWYRQLPEEGLKFMVYLQKENIIDESGMPKERFSAEFPKEGPSILRIQQVVRGDSAAYFCASSPELVNTEAFFGQGTRLTVV.

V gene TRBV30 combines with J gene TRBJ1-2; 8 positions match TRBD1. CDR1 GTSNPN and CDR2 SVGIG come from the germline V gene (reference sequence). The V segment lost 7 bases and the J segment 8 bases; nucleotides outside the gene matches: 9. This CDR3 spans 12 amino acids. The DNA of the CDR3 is TGTGCCTCGGAGACAGGGGCCCGGGGCTACACCTTC. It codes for CASETGARGYTF. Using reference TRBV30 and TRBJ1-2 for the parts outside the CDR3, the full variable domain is SQTIHQWPATLVQPVGSPLSLECTVEGTSNPNLYWYRQAAGRGLQLLFYSVGIGQISSEVPQNLSASRPQDRQFILSSKKLLLSDSGFYLCASETGARGYTFGSGTRLTVV.

The CDR3 here is CASSLAVGVGAEAFF. The CDR3, as DNA: TGTGCCAGCAGCCTAGCGGTAGGGGTCGGCGCTGAAGCTTTCTTT. The rearrangement uses TRBV11-3 and TRBJ1-1; possibly TRBD1 for D (5 bases). The CDR3 length is 15 residues. V lost 5 bases and J 6 bases, leaving 19 bases between the germline ends. Germline CDR1 is SGHNT and CDR2 is YENEEA. The full variable domain, in which reference TRBV11-3 and TRBJ1-1 provide the parts outside the CDR3, is EAGVVQSPRYKIIEKKQPVAFWCNPISGHNTLYWYLQNLGQGPELLIRYENEEAVDDSQLPKDRFSAERLKGVDSTLKIQPAELGDSAVYLCASSLAVGVGAEAFFGQGTRLTVV.